This T cell receptor (beta chain) was sequenced for a study of blood T cell repertoires in COVID-19. Sequencing was performed with immunoSEQ multiplex PCR; in TCRdb, only in-frame clones are kept and a portion is missing. This table holds some 180,000 clones, approximately 83% found once. Sequenced: peripheral blood. This clonotype was sampled from a woman of 80 years or more with acute or convalescent COVID-19.

The DNA for the CDR3 is TGTGCCAGCAGCGTAGGGTATGCGACAGGGGACAATGAGCAGTTCTTC. Its protein is CASSVGYATGDNEQFF. The rearrangement links TRBV9 to TRBJ2-1; 8 bases align to TRBD1. The CDR3 extends over 16 amino acids. V was pared by 0 bases and J by 5 bases, with 7 bases of the junction left unmatched. Germline CDR1 reads SGDLS; CDR2 reads YYNGEE.